This passage covers 2 T cell receptor beta chains from one sample sequenced in a study of cytomegalovirus exposure and HLA in healthy donors. The primer mix had 60 Vbeta and 13 Jbeta primers. Clones were sequenced by immunoSEQ multiplex PCR, and TCRdb holds only the in-frame ones, with some missing. This sample has about 140,000 clones, with roughly three quarters found just once. The specimen sequenced was PBMCs. The receptors shown here come from a man younger than 40 in good health and CMV-seronegative.

The chain uses TRBV19 and TRBJ2-5; a weak D match, TRBD2 (6 bases). CDR3 size: 16 residues. CDR1 is LNHDA and CDR2 is SQIVND in the germline V gene (reference sequence). The ends were cut back, 1 base at V and 5 bases at J, with 17 bases in the middle. DNA for the CDR3: TGTGCCAGTAGTATAGGCGACCTTGCGGCGGGGGAGACCCAGTACTTC. It encodes CASSIGDLAAGETQYF.

CDR3 nucleotides: TGTGCCAGCAGTGAAGGCACTTCCAATCAGCCCCAGCATTTT. Translating gives CASSEGTSNQPQHF. The gene calls are TRBV2 and TRBJ1-5, with D hard to call. The germline gives CDR1 SNHLY, CDR2 FYNNEI. The ends were cut back, 1 base at V and 3 bases at J, with 7 bases in the middle. The CDR3 contains 14 residues.